The entry below gives a single T cell receptor beta chain sequence along with its context. What it recognizes is unknown. The sample, roughly 9.1 milliliters of peripheral blood, was drawn from each donor. With a J-beta primer mix and a sample-barcoded 5' primer, a second PCR ran about 7 to 12 cycles. The template-switch adaptor, which had 12 random nucleotides, put a tag on each cDNA molecule. TCRdb re-called the 5' RACE reads with MiXCR, one entry per CDR3 protein. The profile shows 1.4 million or so distinct CDR3 sequences, around 40% of them singletons. The entry originates in a study of blood T cells in healthy people across ages. Study outcomes and limitations: PBMC samples, being unsorted, prevented any conclusive comparison of naive and antigen-experienced cells. Relative to aged donors, long-lived donors carried more naive CD4+ cells and displayed higher diversity.

V was trimmed by 4 bases and J by 1 base, leaving 16 bases between them. This CDR3 comprises 16 residues. Germline CDR1 reads MDHEN; CDR2 reads SYDVKM. This clonotype originated in a woman under 30 in good health. The sequencing input was blood. This chain links TRBV28 with TRBJ2-5, with D perhaps TRBD2 (6 bases). The CDR3 protein is CASSSGGTPFQETQYF. In DNA form, the CDR3 reads TGTGCCAGCAGTTCGGGCGGGACTCCTTTCCAAGAGACCCAGTACTTC.